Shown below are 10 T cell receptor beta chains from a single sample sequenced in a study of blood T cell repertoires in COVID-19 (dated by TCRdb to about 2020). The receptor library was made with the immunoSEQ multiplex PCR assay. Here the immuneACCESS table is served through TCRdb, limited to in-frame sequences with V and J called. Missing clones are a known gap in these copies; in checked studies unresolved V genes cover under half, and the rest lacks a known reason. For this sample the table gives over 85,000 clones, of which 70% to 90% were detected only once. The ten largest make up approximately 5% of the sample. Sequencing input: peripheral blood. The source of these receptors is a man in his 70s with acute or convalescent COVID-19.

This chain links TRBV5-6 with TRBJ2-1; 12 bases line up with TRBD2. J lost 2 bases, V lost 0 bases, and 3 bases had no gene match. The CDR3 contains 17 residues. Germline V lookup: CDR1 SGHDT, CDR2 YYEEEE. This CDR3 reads CASSLGLAGATYNEQFF. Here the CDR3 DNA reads TGTGCCAGCAGCTTGGGACTAGCGGGGGCCACCTACAATGAGCAGTTCTTC.

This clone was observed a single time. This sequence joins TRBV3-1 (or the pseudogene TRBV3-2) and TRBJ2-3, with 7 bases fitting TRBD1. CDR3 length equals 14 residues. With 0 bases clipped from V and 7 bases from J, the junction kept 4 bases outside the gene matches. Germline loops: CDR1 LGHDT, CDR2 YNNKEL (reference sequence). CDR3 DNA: TGTGCCAGCAGCCAAGAGGGACAGCCTCATACGCAGTATTTT. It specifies CASSQEGQPHTQYF.

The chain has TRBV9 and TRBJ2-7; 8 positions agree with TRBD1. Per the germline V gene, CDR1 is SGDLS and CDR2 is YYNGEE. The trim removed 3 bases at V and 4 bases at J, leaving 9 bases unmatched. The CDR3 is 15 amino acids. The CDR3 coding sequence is TGTGCCAGCAGCGGCCCGACAGGGGCCACGTACGAGCAGTACTTC. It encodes CASSGPTGATYEQYF.

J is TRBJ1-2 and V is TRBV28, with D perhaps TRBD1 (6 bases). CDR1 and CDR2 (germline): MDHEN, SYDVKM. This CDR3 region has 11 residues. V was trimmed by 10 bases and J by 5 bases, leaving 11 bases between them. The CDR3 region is CATSRGYGYTF. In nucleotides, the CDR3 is TGTGCCACCTCTAGGGGGTATGGCTACACCTTC.

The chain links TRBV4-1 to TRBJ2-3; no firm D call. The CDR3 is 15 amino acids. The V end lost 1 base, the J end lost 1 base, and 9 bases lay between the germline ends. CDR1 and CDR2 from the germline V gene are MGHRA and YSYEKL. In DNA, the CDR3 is TGCGCCAGCAGCCAAGGCTTCGGAGGCACAGATACGCAGTATTTT. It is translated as CASSQGFGGTDTQYF.

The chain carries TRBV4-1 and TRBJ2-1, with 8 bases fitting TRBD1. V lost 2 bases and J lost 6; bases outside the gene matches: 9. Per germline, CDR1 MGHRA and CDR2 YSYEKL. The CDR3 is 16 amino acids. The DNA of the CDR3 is TGCGCCAGCAGCCAACTCCAGGGACAGGTGGGCAATGAGCAGTTCTTC. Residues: CASSQLQGQVGNEQFF.

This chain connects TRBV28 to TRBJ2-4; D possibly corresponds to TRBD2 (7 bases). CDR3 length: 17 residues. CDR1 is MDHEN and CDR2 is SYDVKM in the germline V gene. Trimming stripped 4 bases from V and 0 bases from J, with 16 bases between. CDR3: CASSSSRGALAKNIQYF. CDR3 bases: TGTGCCAGCAGTTCCTCTCGGGGGGCCCTAGCCAAAAACATTCAGTACTTC.

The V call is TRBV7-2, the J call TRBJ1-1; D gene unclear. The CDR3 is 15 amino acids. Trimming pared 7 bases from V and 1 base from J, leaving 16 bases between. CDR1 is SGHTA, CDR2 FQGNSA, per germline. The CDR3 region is CASIKGIAPNTEAFF. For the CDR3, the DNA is TGTGCCAGCATAAAAGGGATAGCGCCGAACACTGAAGCTTTCTTT.

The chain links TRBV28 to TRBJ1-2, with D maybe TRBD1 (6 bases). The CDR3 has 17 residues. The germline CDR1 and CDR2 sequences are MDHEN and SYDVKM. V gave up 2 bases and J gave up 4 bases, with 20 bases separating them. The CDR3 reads CASSLAGAPDLGYGYTF. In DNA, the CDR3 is TGTGCCAGCAGTTTAGCGGGGGCCCCCGACCTAGGCTATGGCTACACCTTC.

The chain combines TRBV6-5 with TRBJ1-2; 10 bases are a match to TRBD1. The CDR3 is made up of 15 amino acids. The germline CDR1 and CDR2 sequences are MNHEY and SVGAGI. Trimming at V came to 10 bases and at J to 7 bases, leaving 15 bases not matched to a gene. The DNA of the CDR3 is TGTGCCACAAACGCAGGACAGGGGGTTATGGGTGGCTACACCTTC. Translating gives CATNAGQGVMGGYTF.